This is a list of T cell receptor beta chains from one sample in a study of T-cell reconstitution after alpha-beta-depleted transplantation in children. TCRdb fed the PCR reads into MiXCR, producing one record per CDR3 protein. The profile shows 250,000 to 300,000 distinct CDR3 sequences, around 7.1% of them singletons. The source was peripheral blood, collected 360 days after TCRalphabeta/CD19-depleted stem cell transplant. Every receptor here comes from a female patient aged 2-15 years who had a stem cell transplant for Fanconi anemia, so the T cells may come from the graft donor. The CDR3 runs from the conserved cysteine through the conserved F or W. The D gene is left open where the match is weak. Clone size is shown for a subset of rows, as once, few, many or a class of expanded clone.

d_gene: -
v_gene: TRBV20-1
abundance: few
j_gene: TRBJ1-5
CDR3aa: CSAPKAGFGYNQPQHF
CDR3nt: TGCAGTGCTCCTAAAGCAGGATTTGGGTACAATCAGCCCCAGCATTTT

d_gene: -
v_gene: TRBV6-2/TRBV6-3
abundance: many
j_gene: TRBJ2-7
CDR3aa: CASSHPATGSYEQYF
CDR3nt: TGTGCCAGCAGTCACCCAGCCACAGGGAGTTACGAGCAGTACTTC

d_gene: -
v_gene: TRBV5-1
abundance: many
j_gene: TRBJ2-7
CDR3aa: CASHRDTSYEQYF
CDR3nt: TGCGCCAGCCACCGGGACACTTCCTACGAGCAGTACTTC

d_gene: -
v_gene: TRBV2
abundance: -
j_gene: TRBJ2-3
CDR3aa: CASSTSDAQYF
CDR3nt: TGTGCCAGCAGCACATCAGATGCGCAGTATTTT

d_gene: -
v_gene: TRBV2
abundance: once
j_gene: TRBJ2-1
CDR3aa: CASSVEVYNEQFF
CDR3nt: TGTGCCAGCAGCGTAGAGGTGTACAATGAGCAGTTCTTC

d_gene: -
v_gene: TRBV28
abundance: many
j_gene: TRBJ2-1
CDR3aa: CASSPHQQQFF
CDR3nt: TGTGCCAGCAGTCCGCACCAGCAGCAGTTCTTC

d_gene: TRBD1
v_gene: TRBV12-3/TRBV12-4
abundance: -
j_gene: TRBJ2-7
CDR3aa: CASSGQGVPYEQYF
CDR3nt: TGTGCCAGCAGTGGACAGGGGGTCCCCTACGAGCAGTACTTC

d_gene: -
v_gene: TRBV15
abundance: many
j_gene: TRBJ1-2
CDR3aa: CATSPGLPNYGYTF
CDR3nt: TGTGCCACCAGCCCGGGACTGCCTAACTATGGCTACACCTTC

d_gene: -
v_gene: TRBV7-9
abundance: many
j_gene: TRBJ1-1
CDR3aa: CASSRGREAFF
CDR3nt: TGTGCCAGCAGCAGGGGACGGGAAGCTTTCTTT

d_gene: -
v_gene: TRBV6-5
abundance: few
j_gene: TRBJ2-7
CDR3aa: CASSYGGSRDYEQYF
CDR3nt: TGTGCCAGCAGTTACGGAGGTTCCCGGGACTACGAGCAGTACTTC

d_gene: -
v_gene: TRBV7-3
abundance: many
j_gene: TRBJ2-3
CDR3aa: CASSPGLRGTDTQYF
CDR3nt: TGTGCCAGCAGCCCGGGGCTGCGCGGCACAGATACGCAGTATTTT

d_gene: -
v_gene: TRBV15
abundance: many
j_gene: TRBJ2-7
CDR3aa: CATSAGGTSYEQYF
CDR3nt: TGTGCCACCAGCGCCGGCGGGACCTCCTACGAGCAGTACTTC

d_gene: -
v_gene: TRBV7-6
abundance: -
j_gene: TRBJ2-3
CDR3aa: CASSLVASRADTQYF
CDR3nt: TGTGCCAGCAGCTTAGTGGCTAGCAGGGCAGATACGCAGTATTTT

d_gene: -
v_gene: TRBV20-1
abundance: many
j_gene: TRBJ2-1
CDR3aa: CRPPGPYNEQFF
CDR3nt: TGCAGACCACCGGGACCCTACAATGAGCAGTTCTTC

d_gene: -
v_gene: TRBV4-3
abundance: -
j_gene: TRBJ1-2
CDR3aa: CASSHLPDSNYGYTF
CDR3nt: TGCGCCAGCAGCCACCTACCCGACAGTAACTATGGCTACACCTTC

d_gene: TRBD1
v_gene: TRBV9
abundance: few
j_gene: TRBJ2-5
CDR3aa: CASSVMGQGRETQYF
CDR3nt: TGTGCCAGCAGCGTAATGGGACAGGGCCGGGAGACCCAGTACTTC

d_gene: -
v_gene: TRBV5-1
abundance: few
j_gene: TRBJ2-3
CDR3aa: CASSPWTATSSTDTQYF
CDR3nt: TGCGCCAGCAGCCCGTGGACGGCGACCTCTAGCACAGATACGCAGTATTTT

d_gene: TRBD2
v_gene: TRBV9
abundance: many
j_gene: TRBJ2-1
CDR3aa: CASSVVPSGGFYNEQFF
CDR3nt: TGTGCCAGCAGCGTAGTCCCTAGCGGGGGGTTCTACAATGAGCAGTTCTTC

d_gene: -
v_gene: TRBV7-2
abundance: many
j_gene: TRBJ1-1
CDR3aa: CASSFRSYDTEAFF
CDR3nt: TGTGCCAGCAGCTTCCGGAGTTATGACACTGAAGCTTTCTTT

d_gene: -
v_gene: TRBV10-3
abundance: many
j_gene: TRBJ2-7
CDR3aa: CATTTNSYEQYF
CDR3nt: TGTGCCACTACGACTAACTCCTACGAGCAGTACTTC

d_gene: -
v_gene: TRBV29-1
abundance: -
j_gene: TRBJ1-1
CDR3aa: CSGGGAGTEAFF
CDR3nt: TGCAGCGGGGGGGGGGCAGGGACTGAAGCTTTCTTT

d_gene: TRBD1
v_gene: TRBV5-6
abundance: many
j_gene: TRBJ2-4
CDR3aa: CASTIIQGAGKNIQYF
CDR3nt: TGTGCCAGCACCATCATTCAGGGGGCCGGCAAAAACATTCAGTACTTC

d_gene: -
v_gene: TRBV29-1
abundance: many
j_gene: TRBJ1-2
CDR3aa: CSFATGHGYTF
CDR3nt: TGCTCCTTCGCCACCGGGCATGGCTACACCTTC

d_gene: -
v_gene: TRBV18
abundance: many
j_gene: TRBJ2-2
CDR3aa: CASSEHLMNTGELFF
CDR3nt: TGTGCCAGCTCGGAGCACTTAATGAACACCGGGGAGCTGTTTTTT

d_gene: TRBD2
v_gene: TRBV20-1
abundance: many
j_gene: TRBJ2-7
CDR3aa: CSARDRTSSVYEQYF
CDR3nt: TGCAGTGCTAGAGATCGGACTAGTTCGGTCTACGAGCAGTACTTC

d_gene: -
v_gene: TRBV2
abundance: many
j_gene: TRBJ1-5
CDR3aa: CASSKTDQPQHF
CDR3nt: TGTGCCAGCAGTAAAACAGATCAGCCCCAGCATTTT

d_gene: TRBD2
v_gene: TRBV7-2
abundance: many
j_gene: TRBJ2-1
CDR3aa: CASSLGTGDYYNEQFF
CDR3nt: TGTGCCAGCAGCTTAGGAACGGGGGACTATTACAATGAGCAGTTCTTC

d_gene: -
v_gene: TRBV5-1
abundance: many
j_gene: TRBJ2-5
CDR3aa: CASSLRQGLGTQETQYF
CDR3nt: TGCGCCAGCAGCTTGCGACAGGGACTGGGCACCCAAGAGACCCAGTACTTC

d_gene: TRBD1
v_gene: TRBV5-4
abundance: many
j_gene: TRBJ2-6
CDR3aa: CASSIQGRAPSGANVLTF
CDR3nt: TGTGCCAGCAGCATACAGGGGAGAGCCCCCTCTGGGGCCAACGTCCTGACTTTC

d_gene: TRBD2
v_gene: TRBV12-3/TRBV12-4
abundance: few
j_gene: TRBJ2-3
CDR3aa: CASSFPPLSGVGGDTQYF
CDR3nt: TGTGCCAGCAGCTTTCCCCCCCTTAGCGGGGTAGGAGGAGATACGCAGTATTTT

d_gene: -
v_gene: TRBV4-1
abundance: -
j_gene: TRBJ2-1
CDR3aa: CASSQLTRGPEQFF
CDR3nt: TGCGCCAGCAGCCAATTAACGAGGGGTCCTGAGCAGTTCTTC

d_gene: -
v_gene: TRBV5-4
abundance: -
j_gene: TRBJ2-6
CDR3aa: CASSLVGGANVLTF
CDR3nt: TGTGCCAGCAGCTTGGTGGGGGGGGCCAACGTCCTGACTTTC

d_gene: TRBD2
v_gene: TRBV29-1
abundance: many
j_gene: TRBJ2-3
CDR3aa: CSVLLAGGLDTQYF
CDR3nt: TGCAGCGTCTTACTAGCGGGGGGCTTAGATACGCAGTATTTT

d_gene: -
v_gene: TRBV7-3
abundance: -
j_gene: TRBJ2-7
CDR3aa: CASSLNGEHEQYF
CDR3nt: TGTGCCAGCAGCTTAAATGGCGAGCACGAGCAGTACTTC

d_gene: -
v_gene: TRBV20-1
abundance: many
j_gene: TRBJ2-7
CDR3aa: CSALPHASFRGGRPPYEQYF
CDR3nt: TGCAGTGCCCTACCGCATGCCTCCTTTAGAGGGGGGAGACCCCCCTACGAGCAGTACTTC

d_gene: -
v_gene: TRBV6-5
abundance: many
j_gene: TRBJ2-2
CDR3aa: CASSYGRGATNTGELFF
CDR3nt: TGTGCCAGCAGTTACGGTCGCGGGGCGACGAACACCGGGGAGCTGTTTTTT